Following are 10 T cell receptor beta chains from one sample sequenced in a study of blood T cell repertoires in COVID-19. Libraries were prepared by immunoSEQ multiplex PCR; TCRdb keeps only in-frame clonotypes and omits some of them. The sample holds approximately 90,000 clones, approximately 80% seen once. Sequencing was performed on peripheral blood. These receptors originate from a human donor in a cohort sampled during active COVID-19.

This clone has a handful of counts. The gene calls are TRBV30 and TRBJ2-7; 12 bases match TRBD1. The CDR3 has 15 residues. J lost 6 bases, V lost 4 bases, and 10 bases had no gene match. Germline assignment: CDR1 GTSNPN and CDR2 SVGIG (reference sequence). The CDR3: CAWTTGTGGLFEQYF. Written as DNA, the CDR3 is TGTGCCTGGACCACTGGGACAGGGGGCCTGTTCGAGCAGTACTTC. Filled out from reference TRBV30 and TRBJ2-7, the complete variable domain reads SQTIHQWPATLVQPVGSPLSLECTVEGTSNPNLYWYRQAAGRGLQLLFYSVGIGQISSEVPQNLSASRPQDRQFILSSKKLLLSDSGFYLCAWTTGTGGLFEQYFGPGTRLTVT.

The V call is TRBV19, the J call TRBJ2-1; the D is unclear. CDR3 length: 13 residues. Deletions cut 3 bases from V and 7 bases from J, with 10 bases between. Germline lookup yields CDR1 LNHDA and CDR2 SQIVND (reference sequence). The CDR3 region is CASSILTFNEQFF. CDR3 bases: TGTGCCAGTAGTATTCTCACTTTTAATGAGCAGTTCTTC.

This clone occurred many times. The gene calls are TRBV11-2 and TRBJ2-7, with TRBD1 identical over 9 bases. The junction had 4 bases not matched to a gene; V was cut back by 4 bases and J by 3 bases. The CDR3 contains 14 residues. Germline V gives CDR1 SGHAT, CDR2 FQNNGV. As DNA, the CDR3 is TGTGCCAGCAGCTCAACGACAGGGGGCTACGAGCAGTACTTC. It specifies CASSSTTGGYEQYF.

The gene calls are TRBV6-5 and TRBJ2-1; no firm D call. CDR3 length: 13 amino acids. Germline V gene lookup returns CDR1 MNHEY and CDR2 SVGAGI. V was pared by 6 bases and J by 15 bases, with 21 bases between. This CDR3 is CASSYGRNLMTFF. Here the CDR3 DNA reads TGTGCCAGCAGCTACGGGCGCAACCTGATGACGTTCTTC.

V gene TRBV6-4 combines with J gene TRBJ2-1; possibly TRBD2 for D (5 bases). This CDR3 is 13 amino acids long. Germline V gives CDR1 MRHNA, CDR2 SNTAGT. Trimming took 5 bases from V and 10 from J, leaving 15 bases between them. The CDR3 loop is CASSSLLSGEQFF. As DNA, the CDR3 is TGTGCCAGCAGTTCCCTCCTCTCGGGGGAGCAGTTCTTC.

This clone was counted only a few times. The chain is built from TRBV9 and TRBJ1-2, with TRBD1 matching over 8 bases. Losses at the gene ends were 6 bases for V and 3 bases for J; bases not matched to a gene: 10. The CDR3 consists of 15 residues. Germline V gives CDR1 SGDLS, CDR2 YYNGEE. Here the CDR3 reads CASTPLGQGDYGYTF. The CDR3, as DNA: TGTGCCAGCACTCCACTAGGACAGGGAGACTATGGCTACACCTTC.

The chain has TRBV5-4 and TRBJ1-2, with 7 bases aligning to TRBD1. The CDR3 is 16 amino acids. Germline V CDR1 and CDR2: SGHNT, YYREEE (reference sequence). The J segment lost 4 bases and the V segment lost 4 bases, leaving 13 bases of the junction unmatched. Written as DNA, the CDR3 is TGTGCCAGCAGCCGGTCGGCAGGGGGTGCTTCCTATGGCTACACCTTC. This gives the protein CASSRSAGGASYGYTF.

This clone was counted a single time. The junction differs from germline at one of its ends, possibly a read error. The chain has TRBV28 and TRBJ1-4; D possibly corresponds to TRBD1 (5 bases). Germline V gives CDR1 MDHEN, CDR2 SYDVKM. The CDR3 is 8 amino acids. The CDR3 is CASTRGGF. The CDR3 DNA reads as TGTGCCAGCACAAGGGGCGGCTTT.

The chain carries TRBV7-3 and TRBJ2-7, with D perhaps TRBD2 (5 bases). The germline V and J ends were trimmed by 3 bases and 2 bases, with 14 bases remaining between them. This CDR3 contains 15 residues. Germline CDR1 is SGHTA and CDR2 is FQGTGA. CDR3 bases: TGTGCCAGCAGCTTTTCTTCGGGGATACCCTACGAGCAGTACTTC. Translated: CASSFSSGIPYEQYF.

This chain joins TRBV28 and TRBJ1-2; no definite D call. Trimming pared 11 bases from V and 6 bases from J, leaving 13 bases between. Germline V gives CDR1 MDHEN, CDR2 SYDVKM. The CDR3 sequence is 11 residues long. CDR3 nucleotides: TGTGCCCATGGGAGGGATAATGGCTACACCTTC. This encodes CAHGRDNGYTF.